One and the same sample provided the 29 T cell receptor beta chains below, sequenced in a study of blood T cell repertoires in COVID-19. The data were produced by immunoSEQ multiplex PCR, yet TCRdb's version contains in-frame clones alone and is incomplete. The data contain some 140,000 clones, around 80% of them singletons. Sequencing was performed on peripheral blood. Source of these receptors: a man aged 55 to 69 who had recovered from COVID-19.

This clone was recorded a few times. The V and J genes are TRBV11-2 and TRBJ2-7; the D gene is possibly TRBD1 (5 bases). This CDR3 is 11 amino acids long. Trimming pared 5 bases from V and 7 bases from J, leaving 9 bases between. Looked up from germline, CDR1 is SGHAT and CDR2 is FQNNGV. The DNA for the CDR3 is TGTGCCAGCAGCCCAGGGTGGGAGCAGTACTTC. This sequence encodes CASSPGWEQYF.

Only a few counts were recorded for this clone. The V call is TRBV20-1, the J call TRBJ2-4, with unresolved D. V dropped 3 bases and J dropped 0 bases, with 12 bases sitting between them. There are 15 residues in the CDR3. Germline lookup yields CDR1 DFQATT and CDR2 SNEGSKA (reference sequence). DNA of the CDR3: TGCAGTGCTAGTAGGCGGAACCTAGCCAAAAACATTCAGTACTTC. Protein product: CSASRRNLAKNIQYF.

This clone was detected only a few times. This rearrangement joins TRBV11-1 to TRBJ1-2; 8 bases agree with TRBD1. Losses at the gene ends were 3 bases for V and 6 bases for J; bases not matched to a gene: 3. Germline V gene lookup returns CDR1 SGHAT and CDR2 FQDESV (reference sequence). This CDR3 is built from 13 residues. CDR3 amino acids: CASSFDRGHGYTF. The CDR3 coding sequence is TGTGCCAGCAGCTTCGACAGGGGCCATGGCTACACCTTC.

The rearrangement uses TRBV3-1 (or the pseudogene TRBV3-2) and TRBJ1-5; no reliable D call. The V and J ends lost 5 bases and 7 bases respectively, with 15 bases between them. Per germline, CDR1 LGHDT and CDR2 YNNKEL (reference sequence). The CDR3 totals 14 residues. The CDR3 nucleotides read TGTGCCAGCAGCGCCCTCGCACGGGGACAGCCCCAGCATTTT. Amino acids: CASSALARGQPQHF.

This clone was seen more than once but under ten times. The chain has TRBV6-4 and TRBJ2-1; 7 bases line up with TRBD2. The CDR3 spans 15 residues. Germline V lookup: CDR1 MRHNA, CDR2 SNTAGT. Trimming removed 6 bases from V and 0 bases from J; junction bases left unmatched: 5. The CDR3 reads CASRKSGDSYNEQFF. The CDR3 DNA reads as TGTGCCAGCAGAAAGAGCGGGGACTCCTACAATGAGCAGTTCTTC.

This chain links TRBV6-5 with TRBJ2-7; 10 bases are shared with TRBD2. There are 14 residues in the CDR3. The germline CDR1 and CDR2 sequences are MNHEY and SVGAGI. V trimming: 2 bases; J trimming: 2 bases; junction bases outside the gene matches: 0. CDR3 residues: CASSYTSGAYEQYF. The CDR3 DNA sequence: TGTGCCAGCAGTTACACTAGCGGGGCCTACGAGCAGTACTTC.

The chain uses TRBV30 and TRBJ1-5, with D unresolved. V was pared by 1 base and J by 0 bases, with 7 bases between. CDR3 length equals 14 residues. Germline-derived CDR1 and CDR2 are GTSNPN and SVGIG (reference sequence). The chain's CDR3 is CAWSDWHSNQPQHF. The CDR3 DNA reads as TGTGCCTGGAGTGATTGGCATAGCAATCAGCCCCAGCATTTT.

The chain carries TRBV7-2 and TRBJ2-5, with 7 positions matching TRBD1. The CDR3 runs 13 residues. Germline V gene sequence: CDR1 SGHTA, CDR2 FQGNSA. V lost 5 bases to trimming and J lost 4 bases; unmatched junction nucleotides: 4. The CDR3 DNA reads TGTGCCAGCAGCACACAGGGGCGAGAGACCCAGTACTTC. Protein product: CASSTQGRETQYF. The full variable domain, in which reference TRBV7-2 and TRBJ2-5 provide the parts outside the CDR3, is GAGVSQSPSNKVTEKGKDVELRCDPISGHTALYWYRQSLGQGLEFLIYFQGNSAPDKSGLPSDRFSAERTGGSVSTLTIQRTQQEDSAVYLCASSTQGRETQYFGPGTRLLVL.

J is TRBJ2-1 and V is TRBV9; 9 bases are a match to TRBD2. Trimming removed 0 bases from V and 5 bases from J; junction bases left unmatched: 6. Germline V CDR1 and CDR2: SGDLS, YYNGEE. CDR3 size: 16 residues. The CDR3 here is CASSVVAGGPDNEQFF. CDR3 bases: TGTGCCAGCAGCGTAGTCGCGGGAGGGCCGGACAATGAGCAGTTCTTC. Together with reference TRBV9 and TRBJ2-1, the CDR3 gives the full variable domain: DSGVTQTPKHLITATGQRVTLRCSPRSGDLSVYWYQQSLDQGLQFLIQYYNGEERAKGNILERFSAQQFPDLHSELNLSSLELGDSALYFCASSVVAGGPDNEQFFGPGTRLTVL.

The chain combines TRBV28 with TRBJ1-5, with D hard to call. The germline CDR1 and CDR2 sequences are MDHEN and SYDVKM. The CDR3 has 14 amino acids. With 7 bases removed from V and 0 bases from J, the gap between germline ends came to 10 bases. In DNA form, the CDR3 reads TGTGCCAGCATTAAGAGTCCTAGCAATCAGCCCCAGCATTTT. This gives the protein CASIKSPSNQPQHF.

This chain uses TRBV18 with TRBJ1-3, with 7 positions matching TRBD1. The ends lost 0 bases at V and 0 bases at J; junction bases unmatched: 2. Per the germline V gene, CDR1 is KGHSH and CDR2 is LQKENI. This CDR3 has 16 residues. This chain's CDR3 is CASSPPTGPSGNTIYF. As DNA, the CDR3 is TGTGCCAGCTCACCACCGACAGGGCCCTCTGGAAACACCATATATTTT.

This clone was detected only a few times. The rearrangement joins TRBV15 to TRBJ1-4; 7 nucleotides line up with TRBD1. The germline CDR1 and CDR2 sequences are LNHNV and YYDKDF (reference sequence). J was trimmed by 4 bases and V by 6 bases; bases with no gene match: 8. The CDR3 is 15 residues long. In nucleotides, the CDR3 is TGTGCCACCAGTAAAACCGGGACAGTTAATGAAAAACTGTTTTTT. The encoded protein is CATSKTGTVNEKLFF.

Written as DNA, the CDR3 is TGTGCCAGCAGTTACTTCGGACAGGGGCTCTCCTACGAGCAGTACTTC. This sequence encodes CASSYFGQGLSYEQYF. The rearrangement links TRBV6-2 or TRBV6-3 to TRBJ2-7; 9 bases align to TRBD1. Germline lookup yields CDR1 MNHEY and CDR2 SVGEGT. The CDR3 is made up of 16 amino acids. V lost 1 base, J lost 0 bases, and 4 bases stayed unmatched.

The sample holds one count of this clone. The chain couples TRBV27 to TRBJ1-2; a weak D match, TRBD1 (5 bases). Deletions cut 3 bases from V and 3 bases from J, with 14 bases between. Germline V gives CDR1 MNHEY, CDR2 SMNVEV (reference sequence). The CDR3 runs 15 residues. CDR3 DNA: TGTGCCAGCAGTTTTTTGGGGAAAGGGGACTATGGCTACACCTTC. This sequence encodes CASSFLGKGDYGYTF.

V is TRBV28 and J is TRBJ2-2, with D perhaps TRBD1 (5 bases). The length of the CDR3 is 14 residues. The V gene's germline CDR1 is MDHEN and CDR2 SYDVKM. Trimming stripped 6 bases from V and 1 base from J, with 9 bases between. DNA for the CDR3: TGTGCCAGCAGATCTGGACAGAACACCGGGGAGCTGTTTTTT. Translation gives CASRSGQNTGELFF.

The V gene is TRBV3-1 (or the pseudogene TRBV3-2), the J gene TRBJ1-6; D is unclear. Germline V CDR1 and CDR2: LGHDT, YNNKEL (reference sequence). The CDR3 contains 12 residues. V lost 1 base to trimming and J lost 9 bases, with 4 bases between them. CDR3 DNA: TGTGCCAGCAGCCAAGCCTTTTCACCCCTCCACTTT. Translation gives CASSQAFSPLHF.

This clone has a handful of counts. The chain couples TRBV15 to TRBJ1-1, with D possibly matching TRBD1 (6 bases). Trimming stripped 3 bases from V and 1 base from J, with 12 bases between. The CDR3 has 15 amino acids. CDR1 and CDR2 (germline): LNHNV, YYDKDF (reference sequence). The CDR3 nucleotides read TGTGCCACCAGCAGGCGTCAGGGGAGGAACACTGAAGCTTTCTTT. Amino acid sequence: CATSRRQGRNTEAFF.

The CDR3 protein is CASRSRGLDTEAFF. CDR3 bases: TGTGCCAGCAGATCCAGGGGGCTGGACACTGAAGCTTTCTTT. The chain couples TRBV6-5 to TRBJ1-1, with 8 nucleotides matching TRBD1. This CDR3 is built from 14 residues. The V gene's germline CDR1 is MNHEY and CDR2 SVGAGI. J was trimmed by 3 bases and V by 6 bases; bases with no gene match: 6.

DNA of the CDR3: TGTGCCAGCAGTCTTGGGACTAGCGTAGAGACCCAGTACTTC. Translating it yields CASSLGTSVETQYF. The rearrangement joins TRBV6-5 to TRBJ2-5, with TRBD2 matching over 10 bases. Germline trimming cut 5 bases from V and 4 bases from J; bases unmatched to any gene: 4. There are 14 residues in the CDR3. Germline CDR1 reads MNHEY; CDR2 reads SVGAGI.

This clone has only one observation. The rearrangement links TRBV6-6 to TRBJ1-2; 9 bases agree with TRBD1. Germline V gives CDR1 MNHNY, CDR2 SVGAGI (reference sequence). The CDR3 totals 15 residues. Trimming took 4 bases from V and 2 from J; bases not matched to a gene: 5. The DNA for the CDR3 is TGTGCCAGCAGTTCCCCACAGGGGGCGAACTATGGCTACACCTTC. Translating gives CASSSPQGANYGYTF.

In nucleotides, the CDR3 is TGTGCCAGCAGCTTAGATCGGATCGGGGATCAGCCCCAGCATTTT. Translation: CASSLDRIGDQPQHF. The chain combines TRBV11-2 with TRBJ1-5, with D unresolved. This CDR3 spans 15 amino acids. Trimming removed 0 bases at V and 5 bases at J, with 11 bases between. Looked up from germline, CDR1 is SGHAT and CDR2 is FQNNGV.

CDR3 DNA: TGTGCCAGCAGGCAGGCAGGGGGCCCTACCTATGGCTACACCTTC. Its translation: CASRQAGGPTYGYTF. The chain carries TRBV28 and TRBJ1-2; TRBD1 aligns across 8 bases. After removal of 6 bases from V and 4 bases from J, the junction contained 10 bases not matched to a gene. CDR3 length: 15 amino acids. The germline V gene has CDR1 MDHEN and CDR2 SYDVKM.

V is TRBV9 and J is TRBJ2-6; D gene uncertain. Germline-derived CDR1 and CDR2 are SGDLS and YYNGEE. The CDR3 runs 14 residues. Trimming left V 0 bases short and J 3 bases short, with 4 bases between. CDR3 nucleotides: TGTGCCAGCAGCGTAGCCGGTGGGGCCAACGTCCTGACTTTC. It codes for CASSVAGGANVLTF.

The CDR3: CASSRTFDGYTF. In DNA form, the CDR3 reads TGTGCCAGCAGCCGGACATTTGATGGCTACACCTTC. The chain carries TRBV28 and TRBJ1-2, with D possibly being TRBD1 (5 bases). The CDR3 is made up of 12 amino acids. Trimming removed 6 bases at V and 6 bases at J, with 11 bases between. From germline, CDR1 is MDHEN and CDR2 SYDVKM.

This clone was seen a few times. The rearrangement uses TRBV2 and TRBJ1-1; TRBD1 matches at 7 bases. V shed 6 bases and J 6 bases; nucleotides not matched to a gene: 10. Germline lookup yields CDR1 SNHLY and CDR2 FYNNEI. The length of the CDR3 is 14 residues. DNA for the CDR3: TGTGCCAGCAGGCAGGGGGTAGGATTAGCTGAAGCTTTCTTT. This gives the protein CASRQGVGLAEAFF.

This chain joins TRBV19 and TRBJ2-3, with D possibly TRBD2 on 6 matching bases. This CDR3 is 15 amino acids long. Germline V lookup: CDR1 LNHDA, CDR2 SQIVND (reference sequence). V lost 2 bases, J lost 6 bases, and 15 bases lay in between. The CDR3 protein is CASSISRDLGDTQYF. The CDR3 region has the DNA TGTGCCAGTAGTATATCGCGGGACCTGGGGGATACGCAGTATTTT.

The V and J genes are TRBV28 and TRBJ2-1; TRBD2 matches 12 bases. CDR3 length: 15 amino acids. V dropped 6 bases and J dropped 4; count of bases not matched to a gene: 4. CDR1 and CDR2 from the germline V gene are MDHEN and SYDVKM. The CDR3 DNA sequence: TGTGCCAGCAGCCGCGGGACTAGCGGGTACAATGAGCAGTTCTTC. This encodes CASSRGTSGYNEQFF.

This clone was seen only a few times. The V call is TRBV2, the J call TRBJ2-7; maybe TRBD2 (6 bases). The CDR3 covers 12 residues. Germline CDR1 and CDR2: SNHLY and FYNNEI. The V gene lost 8 bases and the J gene lost 2 bases, with 10 bases spanning the gap. This CDR3 is CASSWEAYEQYF. In DNA form, the CDR3 reads TGTGCCAGCTCATGGGAGGCCTACGAGCAGTACTTC.

A remark on this clone: This same CDR3 is encoded by further DNA sequences in the sample. This chain connects TRBV28 to TRBJ2-7; 8 bases map to TRBD1. This CDR3 spans 13 amino acids. Trimming removed 6 bases from V and 3 bases from J; junction bases left unmatched: 4. CDR1 is MDHEN, CDR2 SYDVKM, per germline. The CDR3: CASSRTGRYEQYF. The CDR3 DNA follows: TGTGCCAGCAGCCGGACAGGGCGCTACGAGCAGTACTTC. Supplemented by reference TRBV28 and TRBJ2-7, the full variable domain reads DVKVTQSSRYLVKRTGEKVFLECVQDMDHENMFWYRQDPGLGLRLIYFSYDVKMKEKGDIPEGYSVSREKKERFSLILESASTNQTSMYLCASSRTGRYEQYFGPGTRLTVT.